Listed below are T cell receptor beta chains from one sample, sequenced in a study of cytomegalovirus exposure and HLA in healthy donors. Repertoires were generated with immunoSEQ multiplex PCR, while TCRdb's copy carries only in-frame clones and drops some. The sample includes about 110,000 clones, around 95% of them seen just once. The sample comprised PBMCs. The receptor set was obtained from a woman younger than 35 in good health and CMV-seronegative. Each CDR3 is given with its conserved first and last residue. The order of the fields is V gene, D gene, clone size, J gene, CDR3 protein, CDR3 DNA. A D gene is named only where the DNA matches it firmly. Where a row states a size, it is once, few, many or the class of an expanded clone; other rows omit it.

TRBV5-1	-	-	TRBJ2-2	CASSLGPSGTTGELFF	TGCGCCAGCAGCTTGGGACCCAGCGGCACCACCGGGGAGCTGTTTTTT
TRBV15	-	-	TRBJ2-7	CATGDRDNSYEQYF	TGTGCCACCGGGGACCGGGACAACTCCTACGAGCAGTACTTC
TRBV6-5	TRBD2	-	TRBJ2-1	CASSSWTSGGNEQFF	TGTGCCAGCAGTAGCTGGACTAGCGGGGGGAATGAGCAGTTCTTC
TRBV7-8	-	-	TRBJ1-1	CASSPTRGGFLDTEAFF	TGTGCCAGCAGCCCAACTCGGGGGGGCTTTCTGGACACTGAAGCTTTCTTT
TRBV28	-	-	TRBJ1-1	CASSSGDTEAFF	TGTGCCAGCAGTTCAGGGGACACTGAAGCTTTCTTT
TRBV28	-	once	TRBJ2-1	CASRLQYYNEQFF	TGTGCCAGCAGATTACAGTACTACAATGAGCAGTTCTTC
TRBV19	TRBD1	-	TRBJ2-1	CASSKTGSYNEQFF	TGTGCCAGTAGTAAGACAGGGTCTTACAATGAGCAGTTCTTC
TRBV14	TRBD2	few	TRBJ2-3	CASSLRRAVGAGGPDTQYF	TGTGCCAGCAGCCTCCGACGGGCGGTTGGAGCGGGGGGGCCAGATACGCAGTATTTT
TRBV20-1	-	-	TRBJ1-2	CSAPRGSTF	TGCAGTGCGCCCAGGGGTAGCACCTTC
TRBV14	TRBD1	-	TRBJ1-2	CASSLLRTGEGYTF	TGTGCCAGCAGCCTACTCAGGACAGGGGAAGGCTACACCTTC
TRBV5-1	-	-	TRBJ2-7	CASHPGRGAYEQYF	TGCGCCAGCCACCCGGGCAGGGGGGCCTACGAGCAGTACTTC
TRBV7-2	TRBD2	-	TRBJ2-3	CASSILAGGTDTQYF	TGTGCCAGCAGCATACTAGCGGGGGGTACCGATACGCAGTATTTT
TRBV13	-	-	TRBJ1-6	CASSSSGVGYNSPLHF	TGTGCCAGCAGCTCTTCCGGGGTAGGATATAATTCACCCCTCCACTTT
TRBV18	TRBD1	once	TRBJ1-2	CASSPPKTGNYYGYTF	TGTGCCAGCTCACCACCGAAGACAGGGAATTACTATGGCTACACCTTC
TRBV7-2	-	-	TRBJ1-1	CASSKSTTTEAFF	TGTGCCAGCAGCAAAAGCACGACAACTGAAGCTTTCTTT
TRBV7-3	TRBD1	once	TRBJ2-7	CASSTAGTGGYEQYF	TGTGCCAGCAGCACAGCTGGGACAGGGGGATACGAGCAGTACTTC
TRBV4-3	-	-	TRBJ1-4	CASSQDSTHGVSIPEKLFF	TGCGCCAGCAGCCAAGATTCAACTCATGGAGTATCGATTCCTGAAAAACTGTTTTTT
TRBV4-3	-	-	TRBJ2-3	CASSQDTGTDTQYF	TGCGCCAGCAGCCAAGATACGGGGACAGATACGCAGTATTTT
TRBV28	TRBD2	-	TRBJ2-5	CASISERGLQETQYF	TGTGCCAGCATTTCAGAGCGGGGCCTCCAAGAGACCCAGTACTTC
TRBV19	-	-	TRBJ1-1	CATSEGSSREAFF	TGTGCCACCTCAGAAGGTTCTTCTAGGGAAGCTTTCTTT
TRBV5-6	-	-	TRBJ2-3	CASSLRGPDTQYF	TGTGCCAGCAGCTTGCGGGGTCCAGATACGCAGTATTTT
TRBV4-3	-	-	TRBJ2-4	CASSQDESSSAKNIQYF	TGCGCCAGCAGCCAAGATGAGAGTTCGTCAGCCAAAAACATTCAGTACTTC
TRBV5-1	-	-	TRBJ2-3	CASSFAGAGTDTQYF	TGCGCCAGCAGCTTTGCGGGGGCGGGCACAGATACGCAGTATTTT
TRBV7-2	-	-	TRBJ2-1	CASSPVIQRQFF	TGTGCCAGCAGCCCCGTAATACAAAGGCAGTTCTTC
TRBV7-8	TRBD2	-	TRBJ2-3	CASSARGGQDMRDTQYF	TGTGCCAGCAGCGCCCGGGGGGGCCAGGACATGAGAGATACGCAGTATTTT
TRBV28	-	-	TRBJ1-1	CASSLRGAVMNTEAFF	TGTGCCAGCAGTTTGCGGGGGGCCGTGATGAACACTGAAGCTTTCTTT
TRBV27	-	-	TRBJ1-1	CASSLSEGTEAFF	TGTGCCAGCAGTTTATCGGAGGGAACTGAAGCTTTCTTT
TRBV20-1	-	once	TRBJ2-1	CSASYYNEQFF	TGCAGTGCTAGTTATTACAATGAGCAGTTCTTC
TRBV9	TRBD2	-	TRBJ2-1	CASSVGEGSYNEQFF	TGTGCCAGCAGCGTAGGGGAGGGTTCCTACAATGAGCAGTTCTTC
TRBV9	TRBD1	-	TRBJ2-2	CASSSWTGNTGELFF	TGTGCCAGCAGCTCCTGGACAGGCAACACCGGGGAGCTGTTTTTT
TRBV18	-	-	TRBJ1-2	CASSPNGSGMSGYTF	TGTGCCAGCTCACCTAATGGCTCAGGGATGTCGGGCTACACCTTC
TRBV19	TRBD1	-	TRBJ2-7	CASSIQPGQGFYEQYF	TGTGCCAGTAGTATCCAACCGGGACAGGGATTTTACGAGCAGTACTTC
TRBV7-9	TRBD1	once	TRBJ1-1	CASSFGQGEAFF	TGTGCCAGCAGCTTTGGACAGGGAGAAGCTTTCTTT
TRBV5-1	-	-	TRBJ1-1	CASSFGQVNTEAFF	TGCGCCAGCAGCTTCGGACAAGTGAACACTGAAGCTTTCTTT
TRBV11-2	TRBD1	-	TRBJ1-4	CASSLVMTQGGGKLFF	TGTGCCAGCAGCTTAGTCATGACCCAGGGGGGAGGAAAACTGTTTTTT
TRBV27	-	-	TRBJ1-2	CASSLSGAYGYTF	TGTGCCAGCAGTCTATCAGGGGCCTATGGCTACACCTTC
TRBV7-9	TRBD1	-	TRBJ2-7	CASSVGQDYEQYF	TGTGCCAGCAGCGTGGGACAGGATTACGAGCAGTACTTC
TRBV4-2	TRBD2	-	TRBJ2-3	CASSQDPSGAARDTQYF	TGTGCCAGCAGCCAAGATCCCAGCGGGGCCGCCAGGGATACGCAGTATTTT